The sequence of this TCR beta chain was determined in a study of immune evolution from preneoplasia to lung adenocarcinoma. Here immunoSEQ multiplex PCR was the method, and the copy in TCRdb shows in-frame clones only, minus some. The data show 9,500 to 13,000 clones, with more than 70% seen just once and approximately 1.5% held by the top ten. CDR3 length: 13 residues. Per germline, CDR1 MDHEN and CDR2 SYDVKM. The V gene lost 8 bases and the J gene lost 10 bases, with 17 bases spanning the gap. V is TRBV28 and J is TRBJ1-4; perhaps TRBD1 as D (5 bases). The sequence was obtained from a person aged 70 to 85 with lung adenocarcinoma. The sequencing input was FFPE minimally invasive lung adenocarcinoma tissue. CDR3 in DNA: TGTGCCAGCCTACCTTGGCAGGGACGAAAACTGTTTTTT. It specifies CASLPWQGRKLFF.